This T cell receptor beta chain stems from a study of control samples from healthy donors and cancer patients. CDR1 is MNHEY and CDR2 is SVGEGT in the germline V gene. This CDR3 comprises 15 residues. V was pared by 2 bases and J by 6 bases, with 6 bases of the junction left unmatched. TCRdb's copy holds only in-frame clones and misses some; the assay was immunoSEQ multiplex PCR. The sample contains around 120,000 clones, approximately 89% of which appear only once. The sample was blood. This receptor was obtained from a man in his 60s in good health. The J gene is TRBJ1-5, the V gene TRBV6-2 or TRBV6-3; 8 bases fit TRBD1. CDR3 loop: CASSYRTGSGQPQHF. The CDR3 nucleotides are TGTGCCAGCAGTTACCGGACAGGGTCTGGTCAGCCCCAGCATTTT.